The rows below give T cell receptor beta chains drawn from one sample of a study of T cells in Graves' hyperthyroidism and ophthalmopathy. Using its own MiXCR run on the multiplex PCR reads, TCRdb lists one record per CDR3 protein. The table records hundreds of thousands of distinct CDR3 sequences, around 15% of them present only once. The specimen was blood. These receptor sequences come from a woman aged 40 to 50 with Graves' ophthalmopathy. CDR3s leave out the opening cysteine and the closing phenylalanine or tryptophan.

13,TRBV27,TRBJ1-2,ASSSPGQGTYGYT
13,TRBV6-1,TRBJ1-2,ASSATGQGSRGYT
16,TRBV6-2/TRBV6-3,TRBJ2-7,ASSIPTFRAGGSYEQY
11,TRBV6-1,TRBJ1-2,ASAETPNYGYT
11,TRBV10-3,TRBJ2-1,AISEAPRDEQF
11,TRBV9,TRBJ1-1,ASSVDVGGEAF
14,TRBV7-9,TRBJ1-1,ASSLAFGDGNTEAF
15,TRBV4-2,TRBJ2-5,ASSPRGASGSSETQY
11,TRBV3-1,TRBJ1-1,ASSLGWETEAF
12,TRBV18,TRBJ2-7,ASSSGDTTYEQY